This is a list of T cell receptor beta chains from one sample in a study of tumour-infiltrating T cells in Burkitt lymphoma. Assay: immunoSEQ multiplex PCR; the TCRdb copy retains only in-frame clones and omits some. The sample consists of 45,000 to 60,000 clones, less than 35% of them appearing once. Specimen: tumor tissue. The receptors here all came from a human donor with Burkitt lymphoma. Each CDR3 is given with its conserved first and last residue.

V	J	CDR3
TRBV6-1	TRBJ1-2	CASSVLPGLGDGYTF
TRBV13	TRBJ2-3	CASSELGPGDTQYF
TRBV5-4	TRBJ1-2	CASSPGTGEDYGYTF
TRBV2	TRBJ2-1	CASRATSGGPEQFF
TRBV18	TRBJ2-7	CASSTGHPREQYF
TRBV7-9	TRBJ1-2	CASSLFGDTYTNYGYTF
TRBV5-1	TRBJ2-7	CASSHGQGPYEQYF
TRBV7-9	TRBJ2-7	CASSPDRSVYEQYF
TRBV15	TRBJ2-5	CATSRQGIGETQYF
TRBV6-1	TRBJ2-3	CASRPQGLDTQYF
TRBV7-7	TRBJ2-7	CASSRDRDYEQYF
TRBV6-6	TRBJ2-7	CASREREQGTYEQYF
TRBV6-5	TRBJ2-5	CATRGQGDETQYF
TRBV7-2	TRBJ2-7	CASSARSSGGAYEQYF
TRBV6-6	TRBJ1-5	CASSYSAANQPQHF
TRBV5-1	TRBJ1-6	CASSPSYNSPLHF
TRBV7-9	TRBJ2-2	CASSLAGTGDTGELFF
TRBV27	TRBJ2-2	CASSLSPGTGELFF
TRBV11-3	TRBJ2-5	CASSPDGQGETQYF
TRBV2	TRBJ1-5	CASRWSSNQPQHF
TRBV9	TRBJ1-1	CASSVSPDRANTEAFF
TRBV9	TRBJ2-3	CASSNTGYGDTQYF
TRBV9	TRBJ2-2	CASSVGPGTGELFF
TRBV28	TRBJ1-1	CASRVSGGTEAFF
TRBV13	TRBJ2-1	CASSLLREYNEQFF
TRBV4-2	TRBJ2-3	CASSHPTSGGPSDTQYF
TRBV10-3	TRBJ1-5	CAITRDGNQPQHF
TRBV7-9	TRBJ2-5	CASSLLETQYF
TRBV7-2	TRBJ1-5	CASSLMGPNSNQPQHF
TRBV7-8	TRBJ1-5	CASSLDPSGSNQPQHF
TRBV5-1	TRBJ1-2	CASSLGGQRNYGYTF
TRBV5-5	TRBJ2-7	CASSLSATSSYEQYF
TRBV9	TRBJ2-2	CASSVAASGGYTGELFF
TRBV28	TRBJ2-5	CASSLLSWWGGQETQYF